The 5 T cell receptor beta chains in this list originate from one sample, sequenced in a study of T cells in Graves' hyperthyroidism and ophthalmopathy. Amplified TCR beta CDR3 regions derived from RNA transcripts. HTBI primers were the set used in a first-round RT-PCR of the TCR CDR3. TCRdb fed the multiplex PCR reads into MiXCR, producing one record per CDR3 protein. Among around 690,000 distinct CDR3 sequences listed, about 20% were seen once. The sample taken for sequencing was blood. These receptor sequences come from a man aged 30 to 45 with Graves' ophthalmopathy.

The chain employs TRBV27 and TRBJ1-2, with TRBD1 identical over 10 bases. Germline V CDR1 and CDR2: MNHEY, SMNVEV (reference sequence). The CDR3 length is 14 residues. The V and J ends lost 6 bases and 5 bases, in that order; junction bases with no gene match: 6. In DNA form, the CDR3 reads TGTGCCAGCAGCACCGGGACAGGGGCATATGGCTACACCTTC. Translation gives CASSTGTGAYGYTF.

At least ten counts were recorded for this clonotype. V is TRBV28 and J is TRBJ1-1, with D hard to call. From germline, CDR1 is MDHEN and CDR2 SYDVKM. Trimming stripped 3 bases from V and 1 base from J, with 9 bases between. This CDR3 is 14 amino acids long. CDR3 sequence reads: CASSFELKNTEAFF. The CDR3 nucleotides read TGTGCCAGCAGTTTTGAGTTAAAGAACACTGAAGCTTTCTTT.

This rearrangement joins TRBV7-9 to TRBJ2-1; D is uncertain. The CDR3 sequence is 14 residues long. Per the germline V gene, CDR1 is SEHNR and CDR2 is FQNEAQ (reference sequence). V was trimmed by 0 bases and J by 6 bases, leaving 9 bases between them. The CDR3 is CASSLARSPNEQFF. The CDR3 coding sequence is TGTGCCAGCAGCTTAGCTAGAAGTCCCAATGAGCAGTTCTTC. Full variable domain (remainder filled in from reference TRBV7-9 and TRBJ2-1): DTGVSQNPRHKITKRGQNVTFRCDPISEHNRLYWYRQTLGQGPEFLTYFQNEAQLEKSRLLSDRFSAERPKGSFSTLEIQRTEQGDSAMYLCASSLARSPNEQFFGPGTRLTVL.

The chain employs TRBV5-4 and TRBJ2-3, with TRBD2 matching 10 bases. In germline, CDR1 is SGHNT, CDR2 YYREEE (reference sequence). Losses at the gene ends were 4 bases for V and 4 bases for J; bases not matched to a gene: 9. This CDR3 has 16 amino acids. CDR3 in amino acids: CASSPPSGRAADTQYF. CDR3 DNA sequence: TGTGCCAGCAGCCCCCCCAGCGGGAGGGCGGCAGATACGCAGTATTTT.

The J gene is TRBJ1-1, the V gene TRBV25-1; D may be TRBD1 (6 bases). V was clipped by 3 bases and J by 5 bases, with 16 bases between them. CDR3 length: 15 amino acids. The V gene's germline CDR1 is MGHDK and CDR2 SYGVNS. This CDR3 reads CASSDHPGVGTEAFF. As DNA, the CDR3 is TGTGCCAGCAGTGATCACCCAGGGGTGGGTACTGAAGCTTTCTTT.